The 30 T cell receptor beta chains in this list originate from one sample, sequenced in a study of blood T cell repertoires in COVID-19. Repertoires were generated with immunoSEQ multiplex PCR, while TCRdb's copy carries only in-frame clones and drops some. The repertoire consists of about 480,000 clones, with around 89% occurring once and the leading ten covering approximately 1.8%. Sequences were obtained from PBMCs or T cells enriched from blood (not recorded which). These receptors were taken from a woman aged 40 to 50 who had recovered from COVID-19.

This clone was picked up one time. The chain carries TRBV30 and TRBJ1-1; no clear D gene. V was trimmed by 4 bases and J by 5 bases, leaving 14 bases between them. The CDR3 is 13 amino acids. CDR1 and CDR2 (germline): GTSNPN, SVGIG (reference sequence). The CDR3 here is CAWMVGLETEAFF. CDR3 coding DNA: TGTGCCTGGATGGTGGGTTTGGAGACTGAAGCTTTCTTT.

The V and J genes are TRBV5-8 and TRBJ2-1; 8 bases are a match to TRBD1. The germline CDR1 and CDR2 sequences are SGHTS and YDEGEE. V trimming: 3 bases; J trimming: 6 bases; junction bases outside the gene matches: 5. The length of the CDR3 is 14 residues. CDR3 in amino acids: CASSSRGLVNEQFF. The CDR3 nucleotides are TGTGCCAGCAGCTCCAGGGGGCTGGTCAATGAGCAGTTCTTC.

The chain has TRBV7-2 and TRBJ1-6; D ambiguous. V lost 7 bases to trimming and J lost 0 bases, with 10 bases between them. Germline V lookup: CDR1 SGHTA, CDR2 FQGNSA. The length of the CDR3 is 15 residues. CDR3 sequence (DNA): TGTGCCAGCAAGGAGGGTGGCTCCTATAATTCACCCCTCCACTTT. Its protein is CASKEGGSYNSPLHF.

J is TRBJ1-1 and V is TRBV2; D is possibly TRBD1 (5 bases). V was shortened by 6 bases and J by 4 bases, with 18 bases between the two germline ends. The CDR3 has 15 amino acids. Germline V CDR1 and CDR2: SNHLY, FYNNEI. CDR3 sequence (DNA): TGTGCCAGCAGCTGGGGGGGGATTCGTTCCACTGAAGCTTTCTTT. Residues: CASSWGGIRSTEAFF.

The CDR3 DNA is TGTGCCAGCAGTACCTCGAGACTAGCATCCACAGATACGCAGTATTTT. It codes for CASSTSRLASTDTQYF. The chain carries TRBV6-2 or TRBV6-3 and TRBJ2-3; 7 nucleotides align to TRBD2. The CDR3 extends over 16 amino acids. Germline CDR1 is MNHEY and CDR2 is SVGEGT. The V gene end was trimmed by 5 bases and the J gene end by 2 bases; junction bases not matched to a gene: 10.

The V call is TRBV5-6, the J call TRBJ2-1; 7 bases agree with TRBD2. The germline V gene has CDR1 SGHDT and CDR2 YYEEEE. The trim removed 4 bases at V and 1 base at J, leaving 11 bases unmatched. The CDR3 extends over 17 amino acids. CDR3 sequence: CASSRVGLADSYNEQFF. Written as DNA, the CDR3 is TGTGCCAGCAGCCGGGTGGGGCTAGCGGATTCCTACAATGAGCAGTTCTTC.

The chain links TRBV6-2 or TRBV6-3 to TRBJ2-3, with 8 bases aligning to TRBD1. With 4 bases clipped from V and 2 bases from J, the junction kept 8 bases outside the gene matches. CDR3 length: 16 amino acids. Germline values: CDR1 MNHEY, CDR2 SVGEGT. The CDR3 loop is CASSLVVRGHTDTQYF. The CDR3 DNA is TGTGCCAGCAGTTTGGTCGTCAGGGGGCACACAGATACGCAGTATTTT.

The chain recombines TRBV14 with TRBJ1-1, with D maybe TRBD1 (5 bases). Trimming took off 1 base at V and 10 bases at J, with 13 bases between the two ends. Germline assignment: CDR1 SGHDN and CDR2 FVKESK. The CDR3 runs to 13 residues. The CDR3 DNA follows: TGTGCCAGCAGCCAAGGGGGCGGGGAAGGAGCTTTCTTT. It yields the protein CASSQGGGEGAFF.

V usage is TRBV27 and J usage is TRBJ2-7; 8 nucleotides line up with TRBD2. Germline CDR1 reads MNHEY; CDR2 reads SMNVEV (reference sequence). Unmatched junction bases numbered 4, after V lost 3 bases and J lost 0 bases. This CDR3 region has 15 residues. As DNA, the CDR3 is TGTGCCAGCAGTTTCGGGAGCGGGGGCTCCTACGAGCAGTACTTC. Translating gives CASSFGSGGSYEQYF.

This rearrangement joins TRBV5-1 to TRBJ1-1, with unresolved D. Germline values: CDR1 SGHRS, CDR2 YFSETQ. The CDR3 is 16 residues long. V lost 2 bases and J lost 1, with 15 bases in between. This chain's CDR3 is CASSFQTTYSNTEAFF. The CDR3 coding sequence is TGCGCCAGCAGCTTTCAGACGACATACTCGAACACTGAAGCTTTCTTT. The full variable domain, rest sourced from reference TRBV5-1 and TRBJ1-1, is KAGVTQTPRYLIKTRGQQVTLSCSPISGHRSVSWYQQTPGQGLQFLFEYFSETQRNKGNFPGRFSGRQFSNSRSEMNVSTLELGDSALYLCASSFQTTYSNTEAFFGQGTRLTVV.

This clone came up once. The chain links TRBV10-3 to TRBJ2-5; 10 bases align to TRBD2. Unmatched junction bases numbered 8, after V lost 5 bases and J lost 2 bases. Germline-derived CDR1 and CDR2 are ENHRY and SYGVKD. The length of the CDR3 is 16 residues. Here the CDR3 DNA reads TGTGCCATCAGTACTTTAGCGGGAGGACTTCAAGAGACCCAGTACTTC. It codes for CAISTLAGGLQETQYF.

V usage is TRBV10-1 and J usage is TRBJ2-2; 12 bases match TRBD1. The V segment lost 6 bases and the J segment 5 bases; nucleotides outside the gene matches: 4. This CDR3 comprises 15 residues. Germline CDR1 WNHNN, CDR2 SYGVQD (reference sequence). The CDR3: CASSPGQGATGELFF. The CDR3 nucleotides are TGCGCCAGCAGCCCGGGACAGGGGGCGACCGGGGAGCTGTTTTTT.

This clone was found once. CDR3 in DNA: TGTGCCAGCAAGACAGGGGGGTACTACGAGCAGTACTTC. Its protein product is CASKTGGYYEQYF. This chain joins TRBV6-5 and TRBJ2-7; 9 nucleotides align to TRBD1. Germline-derived CDR1 and CDR2 are MNHEY and SVGAGI. The V gene end was trimmed by 7 bases and the J gene end by 3 bases; junction bases not matched to a gene: 4. The CDR3 covers 13 residues.

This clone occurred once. CDR3 amino acids: CASSTGILDEQYF. In nucleotides, the CDR3 is TGTGCCAGCAGTACAGGGATCCTAGACGAGCAGTACTTC. The chain uses TRBV6-5 and TRBJ2-7; TRBD1 might be the D (6 bases). The V end lost 5 bases, the J end lost 5 bases, and 13 bases lay between the germline ends. CDR1 is MNHEY and CDR2 is SVGAGI in the germline V gene. CDR3 length: 13 residues.

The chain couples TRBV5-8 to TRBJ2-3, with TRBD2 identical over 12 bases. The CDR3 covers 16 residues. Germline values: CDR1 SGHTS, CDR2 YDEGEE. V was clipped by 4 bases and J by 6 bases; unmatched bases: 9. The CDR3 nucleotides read TGTGCCAGCAGCGGAAGGTGGACTAGCGGGACGGATACGCAGTATTTT. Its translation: CASSGRWTSGTDTQYF.

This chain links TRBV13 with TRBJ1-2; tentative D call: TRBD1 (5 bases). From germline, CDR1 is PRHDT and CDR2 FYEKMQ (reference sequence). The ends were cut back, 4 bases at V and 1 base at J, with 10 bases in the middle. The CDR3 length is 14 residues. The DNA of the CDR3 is TGTGCCAGCAGCTCCGACAGTTTTAACTATGGCTACACCTTC. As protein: CASSSDSFNYGYTF.

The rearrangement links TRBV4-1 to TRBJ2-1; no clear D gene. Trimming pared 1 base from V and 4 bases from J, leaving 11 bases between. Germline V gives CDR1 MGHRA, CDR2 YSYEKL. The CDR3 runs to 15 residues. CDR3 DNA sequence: TGCGCCAGCAGCCAAGCTCGCGGCCGGTACAATGAGCAGTTCTTC. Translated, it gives CASSQARGRYNEQFF.

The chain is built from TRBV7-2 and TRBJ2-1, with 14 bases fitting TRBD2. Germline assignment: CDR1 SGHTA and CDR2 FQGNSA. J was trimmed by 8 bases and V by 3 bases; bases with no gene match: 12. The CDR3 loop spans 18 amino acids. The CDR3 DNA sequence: TGTGCCAGCAGCTTGCGGCCGGGACTAGCGGGAGTAATGTATGAGCAGTTCTTC. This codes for CASSLRPGLAGVMYEQFF.

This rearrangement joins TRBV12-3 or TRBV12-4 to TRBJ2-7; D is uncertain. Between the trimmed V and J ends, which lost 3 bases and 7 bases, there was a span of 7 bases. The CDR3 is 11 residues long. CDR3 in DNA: TGTGCCAGCAGTTTTACCCGGGAGCAGTACTTC. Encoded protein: CASSFTREQYF.

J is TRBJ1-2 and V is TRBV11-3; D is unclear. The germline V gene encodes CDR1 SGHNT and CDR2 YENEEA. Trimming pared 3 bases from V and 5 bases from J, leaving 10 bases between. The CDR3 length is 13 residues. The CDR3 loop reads CASSFPEYYGYTF. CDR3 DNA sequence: TGTGCCAGCAGCTTCCCGGAGTATTATGGCTACACCTTC.

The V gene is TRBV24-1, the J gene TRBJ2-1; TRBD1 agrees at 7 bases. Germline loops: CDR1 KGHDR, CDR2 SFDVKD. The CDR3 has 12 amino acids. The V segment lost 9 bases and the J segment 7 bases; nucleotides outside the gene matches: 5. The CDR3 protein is CATEGAGNEQFF. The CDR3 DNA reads TGTGCCACCGAGGGGGCAGGAAATGAGCAGTTCTTC.

CDR3 DNA sequence: TGTGCCAGCAGCACGGCCTCTAGCGGGCGTTCCTACGAGCAGTACTTC. It codes for CASSTASSGRSYEQYF. The gene calls are TRBV3-1 (or the pseudogene TRBV3-2) and TRBJ2-7; 8 nucleotides agree with TRBD2. Per germline, CDR1 LGHDT and CDR2 YNNKEL (reference sequence). This CDR3 is built from 16 residues. V lost 5 bases and J lost 1; bases outside the gene matches: 10.

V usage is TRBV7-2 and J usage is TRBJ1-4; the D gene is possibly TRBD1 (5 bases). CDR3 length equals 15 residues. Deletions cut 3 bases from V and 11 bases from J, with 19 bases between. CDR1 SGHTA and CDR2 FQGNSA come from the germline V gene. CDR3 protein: CASSFSGTGGGKLFF. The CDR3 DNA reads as TGTGCCAGCAGCTTTAGTGGTACAGGAGGAGGGAAACTGTTTTTT. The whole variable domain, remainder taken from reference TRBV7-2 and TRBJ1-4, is GAGVSQSPSNKVTEKGKDVELRCDPISGHTALYWYRQSLGQGLEFLIYFQGNSAPDKSGLPSDRFSAERTGGSVSTLTIQRTQQEDSAVYLCASSFSGTGGGKLFFGSGTQLSVL.

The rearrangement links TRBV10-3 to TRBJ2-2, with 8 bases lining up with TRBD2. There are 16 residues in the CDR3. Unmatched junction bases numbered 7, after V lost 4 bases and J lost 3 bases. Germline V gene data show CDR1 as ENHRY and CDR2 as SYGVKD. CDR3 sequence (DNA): TGTGCCATCAGTGGGAAACGGGAGGGTGACACCGGGGAGCTGTTTTTT. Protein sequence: CAISGKREGDTGELFF.

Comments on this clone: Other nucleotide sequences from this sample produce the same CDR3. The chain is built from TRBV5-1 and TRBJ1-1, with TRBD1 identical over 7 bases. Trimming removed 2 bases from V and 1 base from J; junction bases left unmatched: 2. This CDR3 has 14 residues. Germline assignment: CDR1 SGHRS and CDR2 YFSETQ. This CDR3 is CASSLDRANTEAFF. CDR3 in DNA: TGCGCCAGCAGCTTAGACAGGGCGAACACTGAAGCTTTCTTT.

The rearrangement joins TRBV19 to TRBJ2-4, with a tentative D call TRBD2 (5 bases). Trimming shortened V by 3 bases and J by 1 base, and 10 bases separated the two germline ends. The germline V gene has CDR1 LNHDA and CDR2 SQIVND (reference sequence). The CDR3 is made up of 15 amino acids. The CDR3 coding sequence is TGTGCCAGTAGTATCGGGGTGGGCGCCAAAAACATTCAGTACTTC. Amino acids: CASSIGVGAKNIQYF.

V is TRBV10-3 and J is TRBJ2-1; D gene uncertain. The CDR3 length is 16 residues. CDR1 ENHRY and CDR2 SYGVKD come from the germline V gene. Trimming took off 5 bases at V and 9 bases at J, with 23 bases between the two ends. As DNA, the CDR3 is TGTGCCATCAGTTACTTCGAGACCGCCGGGTCCGTTGAGCAGTTCTTC. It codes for CAISYFETAGSVEQFF.

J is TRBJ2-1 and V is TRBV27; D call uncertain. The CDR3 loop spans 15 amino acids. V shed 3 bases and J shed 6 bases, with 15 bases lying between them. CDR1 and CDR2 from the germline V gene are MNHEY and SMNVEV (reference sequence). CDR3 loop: CASSFFPTSGNEQFF. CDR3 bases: TGTGCCAGCAGTTTCTTTCCCACATCGGGCAATGAGCAGTTCTTC.

The CDR3 spells CASSPGQGKEDTEAFF. The CDR3, as DNA: TGTGCCAGCAGCCCGGGACAGGGTAAGGAGGACACTGAAGCTTTCTTT. The chain recombines TRBV7-9 with TRBJ1-1, with 9 bases aligning to TRBD1. The V gene end was trimmed by 5 bases and the J gene end by 3 bases; junction bases not matched to a gene: 10. CDR3 length equals 16 residues. Per the germline V gene, CDR1 is SEHNR and CDR2 is FQNEAQ (reference sequence).

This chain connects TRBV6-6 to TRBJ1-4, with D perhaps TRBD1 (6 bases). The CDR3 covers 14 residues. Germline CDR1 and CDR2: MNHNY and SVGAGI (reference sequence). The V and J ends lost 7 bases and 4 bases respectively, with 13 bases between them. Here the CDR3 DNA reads TGTGCCAGCACCATGACAGGAATTAATGAAAAACTGTTTTTT. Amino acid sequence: CASTMTGINEKLFF.